Only a few counts were recorded for the clone carrying this T cell receptor (beta chain). Per the original data handling: The authors estimated nucleated cell counts from reference gene primer amplification. Assay used: immunoSEQ multiplex PCR; TCRdb lists only in-frame clones, some missing. That table is the source of V, J and clone size, and D and trimming were worked out from the DNA. The sample includes tens of thousands of clones, roughly four fifths of them seen just once. CDR3 length: 14 residues. Trimming took off 3 bases at V and 14 bases at J, with 20 bases between the two ends. Germline CDR1 is GTSNPN and CDR2 is SVGIG (reference sequence). These data come from a study of blood T cell repertoires in COVID-19. Looking at the study overall: There were acute and convalescent COVID-19 samples, and they came from the United States, Italy and Spain.

The sequence was obtained from a woman aged 60-75 years with acute or convalescent COVID-19. The sample was peripheral blood. V usage is TRBV30 and J usage is TRBJ1-6, with D possibly TRBD1 on 6 matching bases. CDR3 sequence: CAWSLGTRGSTLHF. In nucleotides, the CDR3 is TGTGCCTGGAGCCTCGGGACCAGGGGATCCACCCTCCACTTT.